The 26 T cell receptor beta chains below all came from one sample that was sequenced in a study of cytomegalovirus exposure and HLA in healthy donors. 60 Vbeta and 13 Jbeta primers were used in PCR. Method: immunoSEQ multiplex PCR; TCRdb's copy keeps in-frame clones and lacks some. The sample shows 150,000 or so clones, 76% of them seen only once. What was sequenced was PBMCs. All receptors come from a female donor in good health and CMV-seronegative.

The chain has TRBV28 and TRBJ2-7, with TRBD1 matching 7 bases. There are 14 residues in the CDR3. In germline, CDR1 is MDHEN, CDR2 SYDVKM. Germline trimming cut 10 bases from V and 3 bases from J; bases unmatched to any gene: 12. CDR3: CAITSLGTDYEQYF. DNA for the CDR3: TGTGCCATAACCTCGCTCGGGACAGACTACGAGCAGTACTTC.

The V gene is TRBV18, the J gene TRBJ1-2; D is possibly TRBD1 (6 bases). The CDR3 has 17 amino acids. Trimming took 0 bases from V and 0 from J, leaving 14 bases between them. Germline V lookup: CDR1 KGHSH, CDR2 LQKENI. In DNA, the CDR3 is TGTGCCAGCTCACCACCGGGGGGGCCCTTAGCTAACTATGGCTACACCTTC. Encoded protein: CASSPPGGPLANYGYTF. The full variable domain, in which reference TRBV18 and TRBJ1-2 provide the parts outside the CDR3, is NAGVMQNPRHLVRRRGQEARLRCSPMKGHSHVYWYRQLPEEGLKFMVYLQKENIIDESGMPKERFSAEFPKEGPSILRIQQVVRGDSAAYFCASSPPGGPLANYGYTFGSGTRLTVV.

This clone appeared a single time. CDR3: CASSWAGGPGNEQFF. The CDR3 nucleotides read TGTGCCAGCAGCTGGGCGGGGGGGCCAGGGAATGAGCAGTTCTTC. J is TRBJ2-1 and V is TRBV7-2; TRBD2 agrees at 9 bases. Germline V CDR1 and CDR2: SGHTA, FQGNSA. The CDR3 contains 15 residues. V lost 4 bases to trimming and J lost 7 bases; unmatched junction nucleotides: 8.

The chain employs TRBV5-1 and TRBJ2-1; 10 bases match TRBD1. J was trimmed by 7 bases and V by 4 bases; bases with no gene match: 8. Germline values: CDR1 SGHRS, CDR2 YFSETQ. The CDR3 spans 15 residues. In nucleotides, the CDR3 is TGCGCCAGCAGCAGACGGACAGGGGGGGAGAATGAGCAGTTCTTC. Its translation is CASSRRTGGENEQFF.

The chain uses TRBV6-1 and TRBJ2-1; the D is unclear. Trimming shortened V by 3 bases and J by 2 bases, and 8 bases separated the two germline ends. The CDR3 covers 14 residues. Germline V lookup: CDR1 MNHNS, CDR2 SASEGT. The CDR3 DNA reads TGTGCCAGCAGTGAGGCCACCCCCTACAATGAGCAGTTCTTC. Protein product: CASSEATPYNEQFF.

The chain is built from TRBV19 and TRBJ1-2; 9 nucleotides line up with TRBD1. V was clipped by 5 bases and J by 4 bases; unmatched bases: 8. This CDR3 comprises 15 residues. Germline values: CDR1 LNHDA, CDR2 SQIVND (reference sequence). The CDR3 region is CASSPRTGDLYGYTF. Here the CDR3 DNA reads TGTGCCAGTAGTCCAAGGACAGGGGACCTCTATGGCTACACCTTC.

This clone was seen a handful of times. The J gene is TRBJ2-5, the V gene TRBV25-1, with D uncertain. Germline CDR1 is MGHDK and CDR2 is SYGVNS. V lost 1 base to trimming and J lost 3 bases, with 9 bases between them. The CDR3 runs 14 residues. In DNA, the CDR3 is TGTGCCAGCAGTGAATCCCGCGGAGAAGAGACCCAGTACTTC. Translating it yields CASSESRGEETQYF.

V and J are TRBV30 and TRBJ1-1; weak D call: TRBD1 (5 bases). The V end lost 2 bases, the J end lost 4 bases, and 11 bases lay between the germline ends. The CDR3 contains 13 residues. Germline V gives CDR1 GTSNPN, CDR2 SVGIG (reference sequence). The CDR3 nucleotides are TGTGCCTGGAGTTCAAGACAGACCACTGAAGCTTTCTTT. The encoded protein is CAWSSRQTTEAFF. The full variable domain, completed using reference TRBV30 and TRBJ1-1, is SQTIHQWPATLVQPVGSPLSLECTVEGTSNPNLYWYRQAAGRGLQLLFYSVGIGQISSEVPQNLSASRPQDRQFILSSKKLLLSDSGFYLCAWSSRQTTEAFFGQGTRLTVV.

This sequence joins TRBV25-1 and TRBJ2-7; TRBD1 agrees at 9 bases. Germline trimming cut 3 bases from V and 4 bases from J; bases unmatched to any gene: 7. CDR3 size: 15 residues. Per the germline V gene, CDR1 is MGHDK and CDR2 is SYGVNS. CDR3 sequence (DNA): TGTGCCAGCAGTGACCTAGAGGACAGGGGTTACGAGCAGTACTTC. Amino acid sequence: CASSDLEDRGYEQYF.

The CDR3 nucleotides are TGCGCCAGCAGCCCTGGGGGGGGGAACCTGAACACTGAAGCTTTCTTT. It codes for CASSPGGGNLNTEAFF. V and J are TRBV4-3 and TRBJ1-1; TRBD1 might be the D (5 bases). The CDR3 extends over 16 amino acids. V dropped 4 bases and J dropped 0 bases, with 15 bases sitting between them. Germline V CDR1 and CDR2: LGHNA, YSLEER.

J is TRBJ2-2 and V is TRBV7-6; D possibly corresponds to TRBD1 (5 bases). Trimming stripped 4 bases from V and 1 base from J, with 16 bases between. CDR3 size: 17 residues. Per germline, CDR1 SGHVS and CDR2 FNYEAQ. The CDR3 nucleotides read TGTGCCAGCAGCTCAATACCCAGCCAGGGGAACACCGGGGAGCTGTTTTTT. It specifies CASSSIPSQGNTGELFF.

In regard to this clone: In the same sample, other DNA sequences code for this CDR3. The chain carries TRBV6-5 and TRBJ1-6, with D possibly TRBD1 on 5 matching bases. This CDR3 region has 13 residues. Germline CDR1 and CDR2: MNHEY and SVGAGI. Trimming shortened V by 2 bases and J by 8 bases, and 7 bases separated the two germline ends. The DNA for the CDR3 is TGTGCCAGCAGTTACGGGGGGGATTCACCCCTCCACTTT. It yields the protein CASSYGGDSPLHF.

The chain uses TRBV5-8 and TRBJ2-3; perhaps TRBD1 as D (6 bases). Trimming shortened V by 4 bases and J by 3 bases, and 9 bases separated the two germline ends. CDR1 SGHTS and CDR2 YDEGEE come from the germline V gene. This CDR3 spans 13 amino acids. As DNA, the CDR3 is TGTGCCAGCAGCCAGAGGGGGACAGATACGCAGTATTTT. Encoded protein: CASSQRGTDTQYF.

This clone was counted once. The genes are TRBV9 and TRBJ2-1, with TRBD2 identical over 9 bases. CDR1 and CDR2 from the germline V gene are SGDLS and YYNGEE. This CDR3 has 16 amino acids. V shed 4 bases, J shed 3 bases, and the junction held 8 bases outside the gene matches. Here the CDR3 reads CASSPLGSGGYNEQFF. The CDR3, as DNA: TGTGCCAGCAGCCCCCTCGGTAGCGGGGGCTACAATGAGCAGTTCTTC.

This clone was counted only a few times. This rearrangement joins TRBV9 to TRBJ2-3; tentative D call: TRBD1 (6 bases). Germline CDR1 reads SGDLS; CDR2 reads YYNGEE. The CDR3 is 17 residues long. Between the trimmed V and J ends, which lost 6 bases and 0 bases, there was a span of 20 bases. The CDR3 spells CASTPSGAPTSTDTQYF. The CDR3 DNA follows: TGTGCCAGCACCCCTTCAGGGGCCCCTACTAGCACAGATACGCAGTATTTT.

The chain has TRBV6-5 and TRBJ2-5, with D uncertain. In germline, CDR1 is MNHEY, CDR2 SVGAGI. CDR3 length: 14 residues. The V end was cut by 6 bases, the J end by 5 bases, with 16 bases between. Written as DNA, the CDR3 is TGTGCCAGCAGGCTATCGGTTGGCAGGGAGACCCAGTACTTC. Protein product: CASRLSVGRETQYF.

CDR3 sequence reads: CATSRDAGYYEQYF. CDR3 nucleotide sequence: TGTGCCACCAGCAGAGATGCGGGTTACTACGAGCAGTACTTC. The V call is TRBV15, the J call TRBJ2-7; D possibly corresponds to TRBD2 (5 bases). CDR3 length equals 14 residues. Per germline, CDR1 LNHNV and CDR2 YYDKDF (reference sequence). The V end was cut by 0 bases, the J end by 3 bases, with 9 bases between.

CDR3: CASSREGGGGRTGELFF. As DNA, the CDR3 is TGTGCCAGCAGCCGGGAGGGGGGAGGGGGACGCACCGGGGAGCTGTTTTTT. The V and J genes are TRBV21-1 and TRBJ2-2; no check of the table's D call, TRBD2, against the DNA was made. TRBV21-1 is a pseudogene segment. This CDR3 has 17 amino acids.

V gene TRBV11-3 combines with J gene TRBJ2-1, with 10 bases that match TRBD1. CDR1 is SGHNT, CDR2 YENEEA, per germline. The CDR3 contains 16 residues. The trim removed 5 bases at V and 7 bases at J, leaving 11 bases unmatched. For the CDR3, the DNA is TGTGCCAGCAGCCAAGGGACAGGGGAGGTGAAGAATGAGCAGTTCTTC. Translating it yields CASSQGTGEVKNEQFF.

The J gene is TRBJ1-3, the V gene TRBV5-1; 8 bases are a match to TRBD1. CDR3 length equals 16 residues. Germline V gene lookup returns CDR1 SGHRS and CDR2 YFSETQ. V dropped 1 base and J dropped 0; count of bases not matched to a gene: 3. The CDR3 loop is CASSLTGQGSGNTIYF. CDR3 nucleotides: TGCGCCAGCAGCTTGACCGGACAGGGCTCTGGAAACACCATATATTTT.

CDR3 in DNA: TGTGCCAGCAGTTTTGACAGCAACAATGAGCAGTTCTTC. Translation: CASSFDSNNEQFF. This chain connects TRBV28 to TRBJ2-1, with TRBD1 as a possible D gene (5 bases). The germline CDR1 and CDR2 sequences are MDHEN and SYDVKM. V lost 3 bases to trimming and J lost 5 bases, with 8 bases between them. The CDR3 extends over 13 amino acids.

The J gene is TRBJ1-4, the V gene TRBV19; TRBD1 aligns across 7 bases. This CDR3 comprises 14 residues. The trim removed 7 bases at V and 8 bases at J, leaving 10 bases unmatched. Germline CDR1 LNHDA, CDR2 SQIVND (reference sequence). CDR3 region: CASNVQGLGEKLFF. Here the CDR3 DNA reads TGTGCCAGTAATGTACAGGGGCTGGGCGAAAAACTGTTTTTT. The full variable domain, with the rest looked up from reference TRBV19 and TRBJ1-4, is DGGITQSPKYLFRKEGQNVTLSCEQNLNHDAMYWYRQDPGQGLRLIYYSQIVNDFQKGDIAEGYSVSREKKESFPLTVTSAQKNPTAFYLCASNVQGLGEKLFFGSGTQLSVL.

V usage is TRBV7-3 and J usage is TRBJ2-1; TRBD2 might be the D (5 bases). There are 13 residues in the CDR3. Trimming took off 4 bases at V and 7 bases at J, with 11 bases between the two ends. Germline CDR1 reads SGHTA; CDR2 reads FQGTGA. CDR3 amino acids: CASSSRTRNEQFF. The CDR3 DNA follows: TGTGCCAGCAGCTCCCGGACTCGTAATGAGCAGTTCTTC.

J is TRBJ2-7 and V is TRBV5-1; D unresolved. Germline V lookup: CDR1 SGHRS, CDR2 YFSETQ. Trimming cost V 2 bases and J 2 bases, with 11 bases left between them. This CDR3 has 14 residues. CDR3 amino acids: CASSFTGDPYEQYF. CDR3 bases: TGCGCCAGCAGCTTTACTGGAGACCCCTACGAGCAGTACTTC.

The genes are TRBV4-3 and TRBJ2-5; 8 bases fit TRBD2. Per germline, CDR1 LGHNA and CDR2 YSLEER. The CDR3 runs 16 residues. Trimming removed 0 bases from V and 4 bases from J; junction bases left unmatched: 7. CDR3 in amino acids: CASSQDRLAGRETQYF. Here the CDR3 DNA reads TGCGCCAGCAGCCAAGATCGGCTAGCGGGTAGAGAGACCCAGTACTTC.

The chain recombines TRBV23-1 with TRBJ2-7; TRBD1 agrees at 10 bases. TRBV23-1 is known as an ORF, though its function is uncertain. V was pared by 0 bases and J by 5 bases, with 4 bases of the junction left unmatched. The CDR3 has 15 residues. The CDR3 protein is CASSQSNGQGDEQYF. The CDR3 region has the DNA TGCGCCAGCAGTCAATCTAACGGACAGGGGGACGAGCAGTACTTC.